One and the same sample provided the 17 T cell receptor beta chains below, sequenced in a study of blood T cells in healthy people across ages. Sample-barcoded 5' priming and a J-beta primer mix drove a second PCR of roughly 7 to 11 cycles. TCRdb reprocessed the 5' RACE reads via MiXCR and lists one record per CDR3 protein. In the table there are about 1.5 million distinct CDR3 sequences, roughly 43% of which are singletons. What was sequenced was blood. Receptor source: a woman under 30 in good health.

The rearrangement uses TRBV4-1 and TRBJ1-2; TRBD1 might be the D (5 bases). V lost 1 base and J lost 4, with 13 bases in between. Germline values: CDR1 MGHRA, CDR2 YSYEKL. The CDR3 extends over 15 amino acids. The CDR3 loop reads CASSQVGTLGYGYTF. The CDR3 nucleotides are TGCGCCAGCAGCCAAGTAGGGACCCTAGGCTATGGCTACACCTTC.

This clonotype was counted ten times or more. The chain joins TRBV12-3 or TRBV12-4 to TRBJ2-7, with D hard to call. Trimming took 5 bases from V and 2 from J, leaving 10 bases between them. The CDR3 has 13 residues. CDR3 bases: TGTGCCAGCAGTCTGGACGGAACCTACGAGCAGTACTTC. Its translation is CASSLDGTYEQYF.

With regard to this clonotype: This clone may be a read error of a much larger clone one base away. The CDR3 DNA follows: TGTGCCAGCATCGCGACAGGGGACAACAATGAGCAGTTCTTC. This codes for CASIATGDNNEQFF. V usage is TRBV6-6 and J usage is TRBJ2-1, with 8 bases that match TRBD1. J was trimmed by 5 bases and V by 7 bases; bases with no gene match: 7. The CDR3 is 14 residues long. The germline V gene has CDR1 MNHNY and CDR2 SVGAGI (reference sequence).

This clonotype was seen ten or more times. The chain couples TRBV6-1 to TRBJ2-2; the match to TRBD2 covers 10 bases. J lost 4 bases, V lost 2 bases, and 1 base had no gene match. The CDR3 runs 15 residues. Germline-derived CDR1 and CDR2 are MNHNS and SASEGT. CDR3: CASSETSGATGELFF. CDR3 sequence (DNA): TGTGCCAGCAGTGAAACTAGCGGGGCCACCGGGGAGCTGTTTTTT.

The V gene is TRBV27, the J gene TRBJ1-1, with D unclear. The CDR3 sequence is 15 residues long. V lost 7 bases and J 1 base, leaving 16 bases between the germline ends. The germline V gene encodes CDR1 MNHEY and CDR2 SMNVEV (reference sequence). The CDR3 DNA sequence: TGTGCCAGCAACCCCTTAGGCGCGGGGAACACTGAAGCTTTCTTT. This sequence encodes CASNPLGAGNTEAFF.

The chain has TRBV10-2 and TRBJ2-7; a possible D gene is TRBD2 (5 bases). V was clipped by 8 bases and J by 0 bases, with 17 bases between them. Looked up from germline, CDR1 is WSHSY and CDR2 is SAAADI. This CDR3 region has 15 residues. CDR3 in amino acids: CASCSDKTISYEQYF. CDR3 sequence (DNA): TGCGCCAGCTGTAGCGACAAAACGATCTCCTACGAGCAGTACTTC.

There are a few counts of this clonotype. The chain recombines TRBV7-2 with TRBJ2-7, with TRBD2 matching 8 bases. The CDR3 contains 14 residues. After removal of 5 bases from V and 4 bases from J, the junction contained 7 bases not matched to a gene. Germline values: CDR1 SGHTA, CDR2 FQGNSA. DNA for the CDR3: TGTGCCAGCAGCACCGAGCGGGGGCTGTACGAGCAGTACTTC. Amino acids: CASSTERGLYEQYF.

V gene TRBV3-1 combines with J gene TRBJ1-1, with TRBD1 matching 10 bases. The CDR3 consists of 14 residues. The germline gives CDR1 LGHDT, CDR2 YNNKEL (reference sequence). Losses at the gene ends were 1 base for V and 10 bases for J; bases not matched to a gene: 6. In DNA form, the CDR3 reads TGTGCCAGCAGCCAAGGACAGGGGGCAACGAGAGCTTTCTTT. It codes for CASSQGQGATRAFF.

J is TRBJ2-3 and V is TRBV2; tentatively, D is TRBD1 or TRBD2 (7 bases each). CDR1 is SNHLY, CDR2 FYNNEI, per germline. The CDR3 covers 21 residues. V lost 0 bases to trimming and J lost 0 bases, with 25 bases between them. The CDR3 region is CASSEAGRGKSYRGSTDTQYF. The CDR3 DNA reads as TGTGCCAGCAGTGAAGCAGGGAGGGGGAAGAGCTACAGGGGAAGCACAGATACGCAGTATTTT.

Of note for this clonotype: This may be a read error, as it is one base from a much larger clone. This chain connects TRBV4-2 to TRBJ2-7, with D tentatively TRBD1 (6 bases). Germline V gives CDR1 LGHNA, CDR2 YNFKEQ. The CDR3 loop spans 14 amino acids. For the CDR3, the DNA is TGTACCAGCAGCCGGGACACAGGGTCCTACGAGCAGTACTTC. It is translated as CTSSRDTGSYEQYF.

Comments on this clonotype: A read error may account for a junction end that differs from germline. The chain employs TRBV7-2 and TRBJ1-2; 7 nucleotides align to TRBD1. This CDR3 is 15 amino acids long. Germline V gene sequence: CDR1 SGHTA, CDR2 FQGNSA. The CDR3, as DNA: TGTGCCAGCAGCTCCTTGTCAGGGGGAAGGAATGGCCACACCTTC. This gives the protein CASSSLSGGRNGHTF.

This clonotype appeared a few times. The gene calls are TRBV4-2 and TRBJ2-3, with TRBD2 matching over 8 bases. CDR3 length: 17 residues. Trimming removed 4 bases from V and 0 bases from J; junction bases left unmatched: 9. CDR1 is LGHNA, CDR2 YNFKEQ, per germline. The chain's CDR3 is CASSPQISGASTDTQYF. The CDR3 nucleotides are TGTGCCAGCAGCCCCCAAATTAGCGGGGCTAGCACAGATACGCAGTATTTT.

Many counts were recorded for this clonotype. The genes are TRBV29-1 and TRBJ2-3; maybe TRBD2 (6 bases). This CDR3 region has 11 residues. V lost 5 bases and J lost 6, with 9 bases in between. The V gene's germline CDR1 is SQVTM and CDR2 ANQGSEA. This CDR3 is CSVFRGDTQYF. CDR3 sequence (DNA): TGCAGCGTTTTCCGGGGGGATACGCAGTATTTT.

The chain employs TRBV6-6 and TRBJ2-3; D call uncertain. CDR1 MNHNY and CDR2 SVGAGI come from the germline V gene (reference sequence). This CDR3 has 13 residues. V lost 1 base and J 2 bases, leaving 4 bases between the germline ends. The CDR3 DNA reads TGTGCCAGCAGTTACTGGTACACAGATACGCAGTATTTT. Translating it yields CASSYWYTDTQYF.

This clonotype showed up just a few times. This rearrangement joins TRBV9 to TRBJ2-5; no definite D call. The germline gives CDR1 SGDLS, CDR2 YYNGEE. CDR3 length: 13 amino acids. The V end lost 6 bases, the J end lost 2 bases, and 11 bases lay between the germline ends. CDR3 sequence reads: CASNIILQETQYF. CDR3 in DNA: TGTGCCAGCAACATTATTCTGCAAGAGACCCAGTACTTC. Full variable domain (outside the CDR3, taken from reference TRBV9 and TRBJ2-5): DSGVTQTPKHLITATGQRVTLRCSPRSGDLSVYWYQQSLDQGLQFLIQYYNGEERAKGNILERFSAQQFPDLHSELNLSSLELGDSALYFCASNIILQETQYFGPGTRLLVL.

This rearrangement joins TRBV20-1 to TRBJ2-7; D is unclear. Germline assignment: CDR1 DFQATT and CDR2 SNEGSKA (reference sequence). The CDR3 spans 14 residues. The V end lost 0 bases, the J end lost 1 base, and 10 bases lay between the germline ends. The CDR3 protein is CSARDPGLSYEQYF. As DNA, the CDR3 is TGCAGTGCTAGAGATCCCGGGCTTTCCTACGAGCAGTACTTC.

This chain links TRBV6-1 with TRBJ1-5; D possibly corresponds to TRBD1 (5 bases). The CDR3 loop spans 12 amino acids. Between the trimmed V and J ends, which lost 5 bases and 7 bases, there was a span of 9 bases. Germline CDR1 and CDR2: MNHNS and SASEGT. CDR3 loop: CASSRRQQPQHF. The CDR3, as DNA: TGTGCCAGCAGTCGGAGACAGCAGCCCCAGCATTTT.